Here is one T cell receptor (beta chain) with its context. This receptor's antigen is unknown. No quality values exist for individual bases; no much larger clone is one base distant. At one collaborating source in Seattle, patients were enrolled during active infection and were followed longitudinally through the course of disease. The collaborating institutions used their own protocols to collect whole blood in K2EDTA tubes. Collaborator samples were shipped for TCRbeta analysis as frozen whole blood, isolated PBMCs, or DNA extracted from either sample type. The data were taken from a study of blood T cell repertoires in COVID-19 (dated by TCRdb to the early 2020s). For the study in its entirety: Collaborator samples came from the United States, Italy and Spain and covered acute and convalescent phases of COVID-19. The material from the prospective study consisted of cDNA or gDNA derived from T cells, B-cell-depleted T cells, or PBMCs. Subjects who had been exposed to COVID-19, were actively infected with it, or had recovered from it provided the deeply sampled blood TCRbeta repertoires that made up the dataset. A freely available public database, intended as a resource for researchers studying the immune response to SARS-CoV-2, is where the repertoires were released. The samples were drawn from two sources: the first 160 participants of the ongoing ImmuneRACE study, and over 1,000 subjects contributed by 6 global collaborators. Sample metadata almost always included a de-identified subject ID, COVID-19 status, age in years and sex. Where HLA class I and class II types were available, the types were taken from metadata supplied by the sample provider, not from assay-based typing.

TCRbeta CDR3 regions were amplified from genomic DNA using the immunoSEQ Assay, a bias-controlled multiplex PCR. As for the original processing: Nucleated cell counts per sample were estimated from amplification of reference gene primers within the assay. To quantify the absolute abundance of each unique TCRbeta CDR3 rearrangement, sequence reads were collapsed and filtered. For each sample, productive Simpson clonality was calculated by taking the square root of Simpson's diversity index across productive rearrangements. This is the immuneACCESS table as TCRdb keeps it, with only in-frame sequences that have V and J called. A part of the clones is gone; compared with another copy, unresolved V genes explain less than half, and the rest is unexplained. Clonal size and the V and J genes are those of that table, whereas D and trimming came from the DNA. For this sample there are 100,000 to 120,000 clones; 85% to 90% appear just once. The ten largest clones add up to more than 5% of the sample.

Taken from cysteine to phenylalanine, the CDR3 has 15 residues. The retained sequence is limited to the CDR3, 45 bases, with the frame set at the first base. The germline V gene (reference sequence) supplies CDR1 LNHDA and CDR2 SQIVND. V gives up 3 bases and J gives up 3 bases, and the segment between their germline ends measures 14 bases. The investigation overall reported the following: How much clinical and demographic metadata was included differed by source and by participant, and the metadata was provided uncurated.

The TCR originated in a woman in her sixties with COVID-19, enrolled during active disease. Recombination joined TRBV19 with TRBJ1-1; the best D guess is TRBD1, with 5 bases matching. The sample taken for sequencing was peripheral blood. CDR3 sequence: CASSMSRRGDTEAFF. The nucleotide sequence reads as follows: TGTGCCAGTAGTATGAGCAGGAGGGGTGACACTGAAGCTTTCTTT.